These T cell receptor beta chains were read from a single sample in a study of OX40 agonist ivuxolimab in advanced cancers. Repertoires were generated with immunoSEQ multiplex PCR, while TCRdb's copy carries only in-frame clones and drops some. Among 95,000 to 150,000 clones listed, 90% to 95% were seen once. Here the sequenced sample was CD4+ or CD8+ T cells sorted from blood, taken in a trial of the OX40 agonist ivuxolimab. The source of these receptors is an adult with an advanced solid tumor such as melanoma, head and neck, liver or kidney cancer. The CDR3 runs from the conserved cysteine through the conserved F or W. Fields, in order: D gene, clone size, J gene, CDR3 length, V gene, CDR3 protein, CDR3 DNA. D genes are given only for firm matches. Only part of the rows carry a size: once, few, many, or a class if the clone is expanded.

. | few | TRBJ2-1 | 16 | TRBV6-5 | CASSYSSLQGRSEQFF | TGTGCCAGCAGTTACTCGAGTTTGCAGGGGCGCAGTGAGCAGTTCTTC
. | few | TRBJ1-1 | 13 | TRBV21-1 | CASSIRGGTEAFF | TGTGCCAGCAGCATCAGGGGGGGCACTGAAGCTTTCTTT
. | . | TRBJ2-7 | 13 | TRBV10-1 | CASSESLGERQYF | TGCGCCAGCAGTGAGTCCTTAGGGGAAAGGCAGTACTTC
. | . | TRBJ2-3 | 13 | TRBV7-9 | CASSFQGTDTQYF | TGTGCCAGCAGCTTTCAGGGCACAGATACGCAGTATTTT
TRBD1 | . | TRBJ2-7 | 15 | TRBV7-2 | CASSLGGQGAREQYF | TGTGCCAGCAGCTTAGGGGGCCAGGGGGCGCGAGAGCAGTACTTC
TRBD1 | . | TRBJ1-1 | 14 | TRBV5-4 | CASSLAGQGSEAFF | TGTGCCAGCAGCTTGGCGGGACAGGGGTCTGAAGCTTTCTTT
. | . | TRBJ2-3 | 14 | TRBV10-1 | CASSDTSGTDTQYF | TGCGCCAGCAGTGACACCTCTGGCACAGATACGCAGTATTTT
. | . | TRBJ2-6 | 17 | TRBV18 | CASSPQLSSSGANVLTF | TGTGCCAGCTCACCACAGCTAAGCTCCTCTGGGGCCAACGTCCTGACTTTC
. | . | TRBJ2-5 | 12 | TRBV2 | CASNPDRAAQYF | TGTGCCAGCAATCCGGATAGGGCGGCCCAGTACTTC
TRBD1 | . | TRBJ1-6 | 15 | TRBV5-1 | CASRPGTGRGQSLHF | TGCGCCAGTCGTCCCGGGACAGGGAGGGGCCAATCCCTCCACTTT
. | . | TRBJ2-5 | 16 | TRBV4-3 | CASSQDPAGHGETQYF | TGCGCCAGCAGCCAAGATCCAGCGGGTCATGGGGAGACCCAGTACTTC
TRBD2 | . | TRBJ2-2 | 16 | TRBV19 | CASSRGSGGKTGELFF | TGTGCCAGTAGCAGGGGCAGCGGGGGCAAGACCGGGGAGCTGTTTTTT
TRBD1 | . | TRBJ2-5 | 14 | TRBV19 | CASSTRGTGETQYF | TGTGCCAGTAGTACCAGGGGGACAGGGGAGACCCAGTACTTC
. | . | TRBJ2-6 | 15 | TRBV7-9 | CASSLASSGANVLTF | TGTGCCAGCAGCTTAGCTAGCTCTGGGGCCAACGTCCTGACTTTC
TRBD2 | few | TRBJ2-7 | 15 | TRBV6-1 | CASSEIAGSTYEQYF | TGTGCCAGCAGTGAAATAGCGGGAAGCACCTACGAGCAGTACTTC
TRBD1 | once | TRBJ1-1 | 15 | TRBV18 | CASSPPEGANTEAFF | TGTGCCAGCTCACCACCGGAGGGGGCGAACACTGAAGCTTTCTTT
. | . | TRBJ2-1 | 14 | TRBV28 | CASSFSGTYNEQFF | TGTGCCAGCAGTTTTTCTGGGACCTACAATGAGCAGTTCTTC
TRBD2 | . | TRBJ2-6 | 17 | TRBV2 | CASHRPSGGSGANVLTF | TGTGCCAGCCACAGACCGAGCGGGGGCTCTGGGGCCAACGTCCTGACTTTC
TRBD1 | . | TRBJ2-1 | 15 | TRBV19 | CASSSRQGAANEQFF | TGTGCCAGTAGTAGTCGACAGGGGGCTGCCAATGAGCAGTTCTTC
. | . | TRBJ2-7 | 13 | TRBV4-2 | CASSPGGVGEQYF | TGTGCCAGCAGCCCGGGGGGCGTGGGCGAGCAGTACTTC
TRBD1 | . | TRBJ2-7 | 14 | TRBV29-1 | CSVGRGTGRYEQYF | TGCAGCGTTGGGAGGGGGACAGGGAGGTACGAGCAGTACTTC
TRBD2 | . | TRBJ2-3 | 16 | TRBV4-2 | CASSQGVAGGTDTQYF | TGTGCCAGCAGCCAAGGGGTAGCGGGGGGCACAGATACGCAGTATTTT
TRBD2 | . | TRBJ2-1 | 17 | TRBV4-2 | CASSQETTASGSDEQFF | TGTGCCAGCAGCCAAGAAACTACGGCTAGCGGGAGCGATGAGCAGTTCTTC
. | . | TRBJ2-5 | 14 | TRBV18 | CASSPRELQETQYF | TGTGCCAGCTCACCCAGGGAGCTGCAAGAGACCCAGTACTTC
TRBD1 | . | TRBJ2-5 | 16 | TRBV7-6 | CASSLVGTESKETQYF | TGTGCCAGCAGCTTAGTTGGGACAGAAAGTAAAGAGACCCAGTACTTC
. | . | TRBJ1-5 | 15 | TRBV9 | CASSVGAGASQPQHF | TGTGCCAGCAGCGTAGGGGCAGGGGCGAGTCAGCCCCAGCATTTT
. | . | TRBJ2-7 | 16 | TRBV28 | CASSAPQGRAYYEQYF | TGTGCCAGCAGTGCTCCCCAGGGTAGAGCGTACTACGAGCAGTACTTC
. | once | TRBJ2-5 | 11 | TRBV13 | CASSLMETQYF | TGTGCCAGCAGCTTGATGGAGACCCAGTACTTC
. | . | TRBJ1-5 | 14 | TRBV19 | CASNTLAGIQPQHF | TGTGCCAGTAACACCCTCGCGGGAATTCAGCCCCAGCATTTT
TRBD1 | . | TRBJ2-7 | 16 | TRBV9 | CASSYTGTGGSYEQYF | TGTGCCAGCAGCTATACAGGGACAGGGGGCTCCTACGAGCAGTACTTC
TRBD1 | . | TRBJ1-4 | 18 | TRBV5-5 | CASSPSLGQGARGEKLFF | TGTGCCAGCAGCCCCTCGTTGGGACAGGGGGCTCGGGGTGAAAAACTGTTTTTT
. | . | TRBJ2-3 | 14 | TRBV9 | CASSPSVGTDTQYF | TGTGCCAGCAGCCCGTCGGTGGGCACAGATACGCAGTATTTT
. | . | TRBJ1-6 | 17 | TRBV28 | CASSRRSGGTYNSPLHF | TGTGCCAGCAGCCGAAGGAGTGGGGGAACCTATAATTCACCCCTCCACTTT
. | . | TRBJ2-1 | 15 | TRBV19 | CASSIVGSPNNEQFF | TGTGCCAGTAGTATAGTCGGGAGCCCCAACAATGAGCAGTTCTTC
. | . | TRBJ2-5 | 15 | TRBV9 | CASSPNLASPETQYF | TGTGCCAGCAGCCCTAACCTCGCTAGCCCGGAGACCCAGTACTTC
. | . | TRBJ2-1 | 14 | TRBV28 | CASSFSGVLDEQFF | TGTGCCAGCAGTTTCAGTGGGGTATTAGATGAGCAGTTCTTC
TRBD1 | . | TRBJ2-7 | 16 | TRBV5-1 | CASSPRWDRGTLEQYF | TGCGCCAGCAGCCCACGCTGGGACAGGGGGACCCTCGAGCAGTACTTC